Detailed here is one TCR beta chain. Its matching antigen is unknown. This was the immunoSEQ version 4 assay in survey mode. TCRdb's copy holds only in-frame clones and misses some; the assay was immunoSEQ multiplex PCR. This sample carries tens of thousands of clones, more than 70% of them seen once, and the ten largest clones take 3%. The data originate from a study of persistence of HIV-infected CD4 T cells. Stimulation used around 10 ug/mL lysate from CMV-infected fibroblasts. CD40L-negative CD69-negative CD45RO-high memory CD4+ T cells were sorted as populations depleted of antigen-responding cells. Germline V gene sequence: CDR1 LNHDA, CDR2 SQIVND (reference sequence). The CDR3 extends over 16 amino acids. V was clipped by 3 bases and J by 2 bases; unmatched bases: 8.

This specimen consisted of CD4+ T cells sorted from PBMCs after approximately 18-hour stimulation, obtained from a patient who received antiretroviral therapy. The receptor comes from an adult man with HIV who was CMV-seropositive. The chain carries TRBV19 and TRBJ2-5, with TRBD1 matching over 8 bases. The CDR3 region is CASSIDRGAPQETQYF. DNA for the CDR3: TGTGCCAGTAGTATCGACAGGGGCGCCCCGCAAGAGACCCAGTACTTC. The variable domain in full, with the rest retrieved from reference TRBV19 and TRBJ2-5, is DGGITQSPKYLFRKEGQNVTLSCEQNLNHDAMYWYRQDPGQGLRLIYYSQIVNDFQKGDIAEGYSVSREKKESFPLTVTSAQKNPTAFYLCASSIDRGAPQETQYFGPGTRLLVL.